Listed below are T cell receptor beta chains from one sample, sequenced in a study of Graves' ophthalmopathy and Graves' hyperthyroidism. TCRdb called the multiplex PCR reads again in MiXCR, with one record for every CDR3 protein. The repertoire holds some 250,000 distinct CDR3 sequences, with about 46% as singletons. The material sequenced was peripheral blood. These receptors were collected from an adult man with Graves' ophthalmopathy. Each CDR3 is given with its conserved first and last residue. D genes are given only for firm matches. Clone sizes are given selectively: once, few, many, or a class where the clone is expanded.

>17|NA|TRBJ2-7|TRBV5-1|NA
TGCGCCAGCAGCTTGTATTTCCGACAGGGAGGAGGGCAGGAGCAGTACTTC
CASSLYFRQGGGQEQYF
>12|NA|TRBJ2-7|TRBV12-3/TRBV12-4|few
TGTGCCAGCAGTGGAGGGGGTCACGAGCAGTACTTC
CASSGGGHEQYF
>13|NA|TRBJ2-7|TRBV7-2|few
TGTGCCAGCAGCTTGGACAGTGCCTACGAGCAGTACTTC
CASSLDSAYEQYF
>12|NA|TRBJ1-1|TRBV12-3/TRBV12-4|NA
TGTGCCAGCAGGGGACACCAGCATGAAGCTTTCTTT
CASRGHQHEAFF
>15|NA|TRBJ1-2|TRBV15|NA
TGTGCCACCAGCAGAGATGGGGCAGGGAGAGAAGGCTACACCTTC
CATSRDGAGREGYTF
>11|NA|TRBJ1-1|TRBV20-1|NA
TGCAGTTTGTCGGGAAACACTGAAGCTTTCTTT
CSLSGNTEAFF
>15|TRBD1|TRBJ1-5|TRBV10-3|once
TGTGCCATCAGTGGGACAGGGGTGGGCAATCAGCCCCAGCATTTT
CAISGTGVGNQPQHF
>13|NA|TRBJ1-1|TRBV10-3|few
TGTGCCACCGCAGGAGAGCGGAACACTGAAGCTTTCTTT
CATAGERNTEAFF
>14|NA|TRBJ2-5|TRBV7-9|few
TGTGCCAGCAGCCTCGGGCTATTACAAGAGACCCAGTACTTC
CASSLGLLQETQYF
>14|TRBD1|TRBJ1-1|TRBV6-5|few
TGTGCCAGCAGTTACGAGACAGGGAATACTGAAGCTTTCTTT
CASSYETGNTEAFF
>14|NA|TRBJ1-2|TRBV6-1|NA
TGTGCCAGCGGAGGGACACATGCTAACTATGGCTACACCTTC
CASGGTHANYGYTF
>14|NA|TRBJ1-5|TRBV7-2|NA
TGTGCCAGCAGCTTAGCAGGGACCAATCAGCCCCAGCATTTT
CASSLAGTNQPQHF
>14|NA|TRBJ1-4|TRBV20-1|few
TGCAGTGCTAGAGACCGAGGGACCGTTGAAAAACTGTTTTTT
CSARDRGTVEKLFF
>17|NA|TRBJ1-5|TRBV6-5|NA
TGTGCCAGCAGTCCCGCCCGGGGGGATAGAGGCAATCAGCCCCAGCATTTT
CASSPARGDRGNQPQHF
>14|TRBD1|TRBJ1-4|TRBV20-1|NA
TGCAGTGCTAGCCCGGGACAGGGGGGCGAAAAACTGTTTTTT
CSASPGQGGEKLFF
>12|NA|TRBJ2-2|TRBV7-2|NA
TGTGCCAGCAGCTTAGCGGTTGGGGAGCTGTTTTTT
CASSLAVGELFF
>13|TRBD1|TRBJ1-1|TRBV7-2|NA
TGTGCCAGCAGCCCATCAGGGGGGACTGAAGCTTTCTTT
CASSPSGGTEAFF
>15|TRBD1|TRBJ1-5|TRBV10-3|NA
TGTGCCAGCAGGGGGACAGGCCATAGCAATCAGCCCCAGCATTTT
CASRGTGHSNQPQHF
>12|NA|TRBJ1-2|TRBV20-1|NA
TGCAGTTACTCGAGTTCAGGGGTCGGCTACACCTTC
CSYSSSGVGYTF
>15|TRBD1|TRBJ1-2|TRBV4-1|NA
TGCGCCAGCAGCCAAGAAGTCCAGGGGGGTTTGGGCTACACCTTC
CASSQEVQGGLGYTF
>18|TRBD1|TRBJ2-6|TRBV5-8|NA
TGCGCCAGCAGCCGACTGATGACAGGGGGGGTTGGGGCCAACGTCCTGACTTTC
CASSRLMTGGVGANVLTF
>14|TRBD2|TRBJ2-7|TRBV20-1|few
TGCAGTGCTAGCAAGATAGCGGGAGACTACGAGCAGTACTTC
CSASKIAGDYEQYF
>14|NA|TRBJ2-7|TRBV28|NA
TGTGCCAGCAGTTTATTTGGGACGGACTACGAGCAGTACTTC
CASSLFGTDYEQYF
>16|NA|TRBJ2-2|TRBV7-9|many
TGTGCCAGCAGCTTAGTGGCAGGGAGGCACACCGGGGAGCTGTTTTTT
CASSLVAGRHTGELFF
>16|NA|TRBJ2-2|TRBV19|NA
TGTGCCATATCGGGACGGACAGCCTGGAACACCGGGGAGCTGTTTTTT
CAISGRTAWNTGELFF
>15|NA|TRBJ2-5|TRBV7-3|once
TGTGCCAGCAGCTTAATTCCGGGGGCCCAAGAGACCCAGTACTTC
CASSLIPGAQETQYF